These 9 T cell receptor beta chains originate from one sample sequenced in a study of blood T cell repertoires in COVID-19. Sequencing was performed with immunoSEQ multiplex PCR; in TCRdb, only in-frame clones are kept and a portion is missing. This table holds tens of thousands of clones, 70% to 80% found once. Sequencing used peripheral blood. The receptor set was obtained from a human donor in a cohort sampled during active COVID-19.

This clone was recorded once. This rearrangement joins TRBV20-1 to TRBJ1-2; TRBD1 aligns across 8 bases. V lost 3 bases, J lost 3 bases, and 6 bases stayed unmatched. CDR1 DFQATT and CDR2 SNEGSKA come from the germline V gene (reference sequence). CDR3 length: 14 amino acids. CDR3 DNA sequence: TGCAGTGCTAGTAACCTACAGGGGGACTATGGCTACACCTTC. This gives the protein CSASNLQGDYGYTF.

This clone occurred a few times. This sequence joins TRBV28 and TRBJ2-5; D possibly corresponds to TRBD2 (5 bases). CDR1 and CDR2 (germline): MDHEN, SYDVKM. The CDR3 has 14 residues. The V end lost 7 bases, the J end lost 5 bases, and 17 bases lay between the germline ends. CDR3 DNA: TGTGCCAGCAAGCGAGGGCCGGTGGGTGAGACCCAGTACTTC. It yields the protein CASKRGPVGETQYF. The whole variable domain, filled in from reference TRBV28 and TRBJ2-5, reads DVKVTQSSRYLVKRTGEKVFLECVQDMDHENMFWYRQDPGLGLRLIYFSYDVKMKEKGDIPEGYSVSREKKERFSLILESASTNQTSMYLCASKRGPVGETQYFGPGTRLLVL.

The genes are TRBV7-9 and TRBJ1-1; TRBD1 matches 8 bases. The CDR3 covers 15 residues. V shed 5 bases, J shed 0 bases, and the junction held 5 bases outside the gene matches. Germline V gives CDR1 SEHNR, CDR2 FQNEAQ (reference sequence). This chain's CDR3 is CASSPSGQVNTEAFF. The CDR3 DNA reads TGTGCCAGCAGCCCTTCGGGACAGGTGAACACTGAAGCTTTCTTT.

The chain links TRBV6-1 to TRBJ2-7; 10 bases fit TRBD1. CDR1 is MNHNS, CDR2 SASEGT, per germline. The V gene end was trimmed by 7 bases and the J gene end by 6 bases; junction bases not matched to a gene: 6. The CDR3 is 13 residues long. The CDR3 DNA is TGTGCCAGCAATCCGGGACAGGGGTTCGAGCAGTACTTC. Translating it yields CASNPGQGFEQYF.

This sequence joins TRBV28 and TRBJ1-2; tentatively, D is TRBD1 (6 bases). CDR3 length: 13 residues. Germline V CDR1 and CDR2: MDHEN, SYDVKM. With 6 bases removed from V and 6 bases from J, the gap between germline ends came to 14 bases. The CDR3 sequence: CASSDTGHHGYTF. The CDR3 DNA is TGTGCCAGCAGCGACACAGGGCACCATGGCTACACCTTC.

The CDR3 DNA follows: TGTGCCAGCAGCGACCAATGGGGGACAGGATCTCACTATGGCTACACCTTC. This sequence encodes CASSDQWGTGSHYGYTF. The V gene is TRBV9, the J gene TRBJ1-2, with 8 bases matching TRBD1. J was trimmed by 3 bases and V by 3 bases; bases with no gene match: 13. CDR3 length equals 17 residues. Germline V gene lookup returns CDR1 SGDLS and CDR2 YYNGEE.

The chain uses TRBV7-3 and TRBJ1-1; 8 bases are a match to TRBD1. With V trimmed by 5 bases and J by 0 bases, 5 bases remained unmatched. CDR1 is SGHTA, CDR2 FQGTGA, per germline. This CDR3 has 15 amino acids. CDR3 nucleotides: TGTGCCAGCAGCCCCAGACAGGGGATGAACACTGAAGCTTTCTTT. Amino acids: CASSPRQGMNTEAFF.

V gene TRBV2 combines with J gene TRBJ1-4, with 8 bases fitting TRBD1. Germline loops: CDR1 SNHLY, CDR2 FYNNEI. Trimming removed 6 bases from V and 4 bases from J; junction bases left unmatched: 4. CDR3 length equals 14 residues. CDR3 residues: CASRLDRGNEKLFF. CDR3 sequence (DNA): TGTGCCAGCAGACTCGACAGGGGTAATGAAAAACTGTTTTTT.

The chain carries TRBV6-1 and TRBJ1-2, with 8 positions matching TRBD1. Germline V gene sequence: CDR1 MNHNS, CDR2 SASEGT. The J segment lost 4 bases and the V segment lost 6 bases, leaving 7 bases of the junction unmatched. The CDR3 is 14 amino acids. The CDR3 region has the DNA TGTGCCAGCAGCTCCGGACAGGGTCGCTATGGCTACACCTTC. Its protein product is CASSSGQGRYGYTF.